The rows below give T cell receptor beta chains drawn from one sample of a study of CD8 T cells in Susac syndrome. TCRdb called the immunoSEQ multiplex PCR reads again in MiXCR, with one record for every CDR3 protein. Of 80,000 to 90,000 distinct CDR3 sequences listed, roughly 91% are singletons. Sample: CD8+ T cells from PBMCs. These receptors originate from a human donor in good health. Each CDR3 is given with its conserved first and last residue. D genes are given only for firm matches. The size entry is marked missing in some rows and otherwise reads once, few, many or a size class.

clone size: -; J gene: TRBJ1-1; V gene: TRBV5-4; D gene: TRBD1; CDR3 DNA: TGTGCCAGCAGCCTAGGGACAGGGTTGAACACTGAAGCTTTCTTT; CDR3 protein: CASSLGTGLNTEAFF
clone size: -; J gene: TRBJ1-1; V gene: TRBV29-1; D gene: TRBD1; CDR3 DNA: TGCAGCGCTCAGGGGGCTTTAACTGAAGCTTTCTTT; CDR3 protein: CSAQGALTEAFF
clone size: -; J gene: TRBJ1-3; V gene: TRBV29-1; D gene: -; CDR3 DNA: TGCAGCGTTGAAGCGGAGGCTTCCCCCTCTGGAAACACCATATATTTT; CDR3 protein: CSVEAEASPSGNTIYF
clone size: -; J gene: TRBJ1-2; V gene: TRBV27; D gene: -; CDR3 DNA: TGTGCCAGCAGTTTACTCTCCGGGGACTATGGCTACACCTTC; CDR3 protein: CASSLLSGDYGYTF
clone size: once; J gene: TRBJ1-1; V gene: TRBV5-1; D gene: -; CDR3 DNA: TGCGCCAGCAGCTTTAGACCAGGGATAAAGAACACTGAAGCTTTCTTT; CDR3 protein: CASSFRPGIKNTEAFF
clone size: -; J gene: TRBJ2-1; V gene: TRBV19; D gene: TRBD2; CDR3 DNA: TGTGCCAGTAGTATCACTAGCGGGGCCTACAATGAGCAGTTCTTC; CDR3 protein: CASSITSGAYNEQFF
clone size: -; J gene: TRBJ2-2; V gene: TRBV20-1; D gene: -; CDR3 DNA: TGCAGTGCCTCCCCGGGACTCGGCACCGGGGAGCTGTTTTTT; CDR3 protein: CSASPGLGTGELFF
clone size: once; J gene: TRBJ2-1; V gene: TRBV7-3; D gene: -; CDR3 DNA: TGTGCCAGCAGCTTAAGCTCGGGGGCGAGGGATGAGCAGTTCTTC; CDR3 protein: CASSLSSGARDEQFF
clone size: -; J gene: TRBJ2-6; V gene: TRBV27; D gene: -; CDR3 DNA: TGTGCCAGCAGTGGCAGCTCTGGGGCCAACGTCCTGACTTTC; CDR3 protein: CASSGSSGANVLTF
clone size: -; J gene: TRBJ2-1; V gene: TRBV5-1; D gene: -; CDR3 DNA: TGCGCCAGCAGCGATGGCCTCAAGCCCACCGGCAATGAGCAGTTCTTC; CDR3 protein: CASSDGLKPTGNEQFF
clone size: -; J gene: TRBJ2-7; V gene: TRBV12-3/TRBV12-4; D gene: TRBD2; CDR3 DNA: TGTGCCAGCAGTCTGGTTAGCGGGAAGATCTACGAGCAGTACTTC; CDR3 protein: CASSLVSGKIYEQYF
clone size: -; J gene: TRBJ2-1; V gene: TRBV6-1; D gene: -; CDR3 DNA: TGTGCCAGCGAGACCGGGACCGAGGGAATTGTCTATTACAATGAGCAGTTCTTC; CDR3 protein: CASETGTEGIVYYNEQFF
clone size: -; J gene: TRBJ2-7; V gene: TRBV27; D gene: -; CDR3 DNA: TGTGCCACCTTGGGCGACTACCCCTACGAGCAGTACTTC; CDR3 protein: CATLGDYPYEQYF
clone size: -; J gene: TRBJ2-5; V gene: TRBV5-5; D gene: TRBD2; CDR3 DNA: TGTGCCAGCAGAGTGACTAGCGGGGGGGGAGGGGCCGAGACCCAGTACTTC; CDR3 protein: CASRVTSGGGGAETQYF
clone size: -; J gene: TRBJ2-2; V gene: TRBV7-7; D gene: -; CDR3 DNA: TGTGCCAGCAGCCCGAGGACAGTCTCGAACACCGGGGAGCTGTTTTTT; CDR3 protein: CASSPRTVSNTGELFF
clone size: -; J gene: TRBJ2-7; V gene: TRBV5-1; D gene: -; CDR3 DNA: TGCGCCAGCAGCCCGATCCCGGGACACCCCTACGAGCAGTACTTC; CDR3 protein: CASSPIPGHPYEQYF
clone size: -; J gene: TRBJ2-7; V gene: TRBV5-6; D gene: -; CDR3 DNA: TGTGCCAGCAGCTTGGCCGGGCAGGGTGACTACGAGCAGTACTTC; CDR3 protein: CASSLAGQGDYEQYF
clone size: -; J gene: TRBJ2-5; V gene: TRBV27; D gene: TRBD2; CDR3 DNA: TGTGCCAGCAGTTCAGCGGGGGGATATGAGACCCAGTACTTC; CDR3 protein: CASSSAGGYETQYF
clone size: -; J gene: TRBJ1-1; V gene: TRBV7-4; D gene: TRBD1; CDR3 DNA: TGTGCCAGCAGCTTAGCGCCGGCTAGGGACAGTACCATGAACACTGAAGCTTTCTTT; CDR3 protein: CASSLAPARDSTMNTEAFF
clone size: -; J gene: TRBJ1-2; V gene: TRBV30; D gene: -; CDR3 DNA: TGTGCCTGGATACCCGTCCGCTGGCGGGGCTATGGCTACACCTTC; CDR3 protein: CAWIPVRWRGYGYTF
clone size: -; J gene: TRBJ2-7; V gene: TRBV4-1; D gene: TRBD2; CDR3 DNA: TGCGCCAGCAGCCAATCTAGCGGGTACGAGCAGTACTTC; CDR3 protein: CASSQSSGYEQYF
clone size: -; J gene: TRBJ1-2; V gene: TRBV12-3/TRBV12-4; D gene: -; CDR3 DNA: TGTGCCAGCAGTTTACTGGACAGTGGGGTCTTC; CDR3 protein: CASSLLDSGVF
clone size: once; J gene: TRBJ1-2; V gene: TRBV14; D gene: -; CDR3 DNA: TGTGCCAGCAGCCATAAGGGAAAAGAGAGACACTATGGCTACACCTTC; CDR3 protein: CASSHKGKERHYGYTF
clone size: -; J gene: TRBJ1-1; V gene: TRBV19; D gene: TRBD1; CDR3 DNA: TGTGCCAGTAGTCCTGGGACAGGGGGCGTCTCTTTCTTT; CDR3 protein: CASSPGTGGVSFF
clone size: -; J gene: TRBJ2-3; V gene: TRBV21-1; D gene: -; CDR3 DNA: TGTGCCAGCAGGAAGGGCCTATGGAGGGCAGATACGCAGTATTTT; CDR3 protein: CASRKGLWRADTQYF
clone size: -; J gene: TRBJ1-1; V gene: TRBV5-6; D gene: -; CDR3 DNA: TGTGCCAGCAGCTGGGGACGGGGGAACACTGAAGCTTTCTTT; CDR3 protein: CASSWGRGNTEAFF
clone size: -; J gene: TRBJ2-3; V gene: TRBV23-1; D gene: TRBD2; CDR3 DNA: TGCGCCAGCAGTCAAGTCGCCCCGGGACTAGCGGGGGGAGATACGCAGTATTTT; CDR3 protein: CASSQVAPGLAGGDTQYF
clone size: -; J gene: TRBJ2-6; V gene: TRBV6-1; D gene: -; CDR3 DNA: TGTGCCAGCAGTGAAGCGGGACACTCTGGGGCCAACGTCCTGACTTTC; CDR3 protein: CASSEAGHSGANVLTF